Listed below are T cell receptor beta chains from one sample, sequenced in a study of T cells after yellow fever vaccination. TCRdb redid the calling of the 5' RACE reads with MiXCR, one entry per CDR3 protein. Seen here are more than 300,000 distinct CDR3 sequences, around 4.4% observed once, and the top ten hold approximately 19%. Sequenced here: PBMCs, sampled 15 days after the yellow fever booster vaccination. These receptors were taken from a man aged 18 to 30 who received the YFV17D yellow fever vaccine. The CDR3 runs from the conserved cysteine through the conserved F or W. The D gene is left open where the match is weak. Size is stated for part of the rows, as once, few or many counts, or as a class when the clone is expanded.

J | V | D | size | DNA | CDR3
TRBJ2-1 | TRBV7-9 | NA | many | TGTGCCAGCAGCCCGCTAGGTGAGCAGTTCTTC | CASSPLGEQFF
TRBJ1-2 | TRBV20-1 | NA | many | TGCAGTGCTAGAACAGGGAACTATGGCTACACCTTC | CSARTGNYGYTF
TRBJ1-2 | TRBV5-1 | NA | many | TGCGCCAGCAGCTTGGTCCCCGGGACGGGCTATGGCTACACCTTC | CASSLVPGTGYGYTF
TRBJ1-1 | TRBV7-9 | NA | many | TGTGCCAGCAGCTTCTCCAGGCCGAACACTGAAGCTTTCTTT | CASSFSRPNTEAFF
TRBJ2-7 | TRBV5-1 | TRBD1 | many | TGCGCCAGCGCGACAGGGGCTTTGTACGAGCAGTACTTC | CASATGALYEQYF
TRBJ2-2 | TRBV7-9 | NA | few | TGTGCCAGCAGCTCGGGTAAACTAGCCGCCACCGGGGAGCTGTTTTTT | CASSSGKLAATGELFF
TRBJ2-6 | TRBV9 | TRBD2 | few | TGTGCCAGCAGCGTAGAGGGGAGGGCCTCTGGGGCCAACGTCCTGACTTTC | CASSVEGRASGANVLTF
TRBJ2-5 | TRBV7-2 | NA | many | TGTGCCAGCAGCTGGGCGACTAGAAGAGAGACCCAGTACTTC | CASSWATRRETQYF
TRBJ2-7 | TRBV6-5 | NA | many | TGTGCCAGCACGGGAGACAGCTACGAGCAGTACTTC | CASTGDSYEQYF
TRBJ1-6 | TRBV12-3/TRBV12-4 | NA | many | TGTGCCAGCCGAGAAAGGCAGGATTCACCCCTCCACTTT | CASRERQDSPLHF
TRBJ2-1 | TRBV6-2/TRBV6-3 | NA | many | TGTGCCAGCAGTCACAGGGCTAATGAGCAGTTCTTC | CASSHRANEQFF
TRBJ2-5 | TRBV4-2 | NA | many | TGTGCCAGCAGCCGGGGATGGGGGCAAGAGACCCAGTACTTC | CASSRGWGQETQYF
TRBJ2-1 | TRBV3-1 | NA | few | TGTGCCAGCAGCCAAGATCGTAACCCTTACAATGAGCAGTTCTTC | CASSQDRNPYNEQFF
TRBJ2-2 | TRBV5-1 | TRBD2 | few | TGCGCCAGCAGCTCGATAGCGGGGGGGCCCGCGCGGGAGCTGTTTTTT | CASSSIAGGPARELFF
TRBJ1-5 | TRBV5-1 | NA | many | TGCGCCAGCAGCCCCGATCAGGGAAGGCAGCCCCAGCATTTT | CASSPDQGRQPQHF
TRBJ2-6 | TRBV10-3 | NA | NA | TGTGCCGCCCAGGGGGGGGCTCGGAAAACCTCTGGGGCCAACGTCCTGACTTTC | CAAQGGARKTSGANVLTF
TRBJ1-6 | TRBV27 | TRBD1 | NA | TGTGCCAGCAGTCGCCAAGGGACAGAGCCACCGTATAATTCACCCCTCCACTTT | CASSRQGTEPPYNSPLHF
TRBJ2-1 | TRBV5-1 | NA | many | TGCGCCAGCAAACCCCCCGGGAGCGGGAATGAGCAGTTCTTC | CASKPPGSGNEQFF
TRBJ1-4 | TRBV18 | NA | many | TGTGCCAGCCGAGACAGTGCAACTAATGAAAAACTGTTTTTT | CASRDSATNEKLFF
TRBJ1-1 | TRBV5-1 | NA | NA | TGCGCCAGCAGCTGGAGGGACAACACTGAAGCTTTCTTT | CASSWRDNTEAFF
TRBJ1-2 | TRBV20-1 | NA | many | TGCAGTGTAAGCCCAGAGGGCCATGGTGGCTACACCTTC | CSVSPEGHGGYTF
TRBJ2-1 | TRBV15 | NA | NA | TGTGCCACCAGCAGAGGGTACAATGAGCAGTTCTTC | CATSRGYNEQFF